The next 27 T cell receptor beta chains were all read from a single sample in a study of OX40 agonist ivuxolimab in advanced cancers. The library was made by the immunoSEQ multiplex PCR assay. Entries here come from immuneACCESS through TCRdb and include only in-frame sequences with V and J called. Some clones fail to appear in such tables; in the studies checked, an unresolved V gene covers under half of the shortfall, and the cause of the remainder is unknown. Here the sample has about 54,000 clones; roughly four fifths occur a single time. The ten most abundant clones make up approximately 1.3% of the sample. Material: CD4+ or CD8+ T cells sorted from blood, obtained in a trial of the OX40 agonist ivuxolimab. All receptors come from an adult with an advanced solid tumor such as melanoma, head and neck, liver or kidney cancer.

This chain links TRBV19 with TRBJ1-1; D is possibly TRBD1 (6 bases). The CDR3 totals 13 residues. Per germline, CDR1 LNHDA and CDR2 SQIVND (reference sequence). V dropped 6 bases and J dropped 7 bases, with 15 bases sitting between them. CDR3 DNA: TGTGCCAGTAGACGAAAGGCAGGGGATGAAGCTTTCTTT. This codes for CASRRKAGDEAFF.

This rearrangement joins TRBV11-3 to TRBJ2-3, with 8 nucleotides matching TRBD2. Trimming took 1 base from V and 6 from J; bases not matched to a gene: 6. The CDR3 is 15 residues long. Germline V gene lookup returns CDR1 SGHNT and CDR2 YENEEA. The CDR3 protein is CASSLASGSIDTQYF. As DNA, the CDR3 is TGTGCCAGCAGCTTAGCCAGCGGGAGTATTGATACGCAGTATTTT.

This clone was seen a handful of times. The genes are TRBV7-9 and TRBJ2-4; D gene ambiguous. The CDR3 extends over 17 amino acids. Between the trimmed V and J ends, which lost 6 bases and 1 base, there was a span of 19 bases. Germline V CDR1 and CDR2: SEHNR, FQNEAQ (reference sequence). This chain's CDR3 is CASRPPFRSRAKNIQYF. In DNA, the CDR3 is TGTGCCAGCAGGCCTCCGTTTCGGTCCCGGGCCAAAAACATTCAGTACTTC.

The rearrangement links TRBV9 to TRBJ2-2; TRBD2 agrees at 12 bases. Germline loops: CDR1 SGDLS, CDR2 YYNGEE. The junction had 3 bases not matched to a gene; V was cut back by 3 bases and J by 6 bases. The CDR3 consists of 15 residues. The CDR3 DNA reads as TGTGCCAGCAGCGGGACTAGCGGGAATCCCGGGGAGCTGTTTTTT. Translation: CASSGTSGNPGELFF.

This chain uses TRBV19 with TRBJ2-7; D is unresolved. Germline lookup yields CDR1 LNHDA and CDR2 SQIVND (reference sequence). V shed 6 bases and J shed 4 bases, with 19 bases lying between them. CDR3 length equals 15 residues. The CDR3 sequence is CASSQPKKGLYEQYF. The CDR3 DNA follows: TGTGCCAGTAGCCAACCAAAGAAGGGTCTGTACGAGCAGTACTTC.

The rearrangement joins TRBV28 to TRBJ1-2; TRBD1 might be the D (6 bases). V was pared by 7 bases and J by 8 bases, with 23 bases between. CDR3 length equals 15 residues. CDR1 is MDHEN, CDR2 SYDVKM, per germline. The CDR3 loop reads CASIESGSQGTGYTF. The CDR3, as DNA: TGTGCCAGCATCGAATCCGGGTCTCAGGGGACCGGCTACACCTTC.

V and J are TRBV6-6 and TRBJ1-1, with D unclear. Germline loops: CDR1 MNHNY, CDR2 SVGAGI (reference sequence). This CDR3 comprises 14 residues. V lost 0 bases and J lost 11, with 16 bases in between. The CDR3 DNA is TGTGCCAGCAGTTACTCCGGCGAGAGTGGAGACGCTTTCTTT. Translation: CASSYSGESGDAFF.

This clone was recorded only once. This chain uses TRBV5-1 with TRBJ1-5; D gene ambiguous. The CDR3 totals 15 residues. The germline CDR1 and CDR2 sequences are SGHRS and YFSETQ. With 0 bases removed from V and 5 bases from J, the gap between germline ends came to 12 bases. The CDR3 sequence: CASSLVGGPDQPQHF. The DNA of the CDR3 is TGCGCCAGCAGCTTGGTTGGAGGGCCCGATCAGCCCCAGCATTTT.

The CDR3 protein is CASSVGLDYGYTF. For the CDR3, the DNA is TGCGCCAGCAGCGTCGGACTCGACTATGGCTACACCTTC. The genes are TRBV5-1 and TRBJ1-2; no clear D. Trimming shortened V by 4 bases and J by 3 bases, and 10 bases separated the two germline ends. Germline loops: CDR1 SGHRS, CDR2 YFSETQ. This CDR3 has 13 amino acids.

This chain connects TRBV10-2 to TRBJ2-7; 11 bases line up with TRBD2. Trimming removed 5 bases from V and 3 bases from J; junction bases left unmatched: 12. The germline gives CDR1 WSHSY, CDR2 SAAADI. This CDR3 has 17 residues. This chain's CDR3 is CASSRLAGTLLYYEQYF. Written as DNA, the CDR3 is TGCGCCAGCAGTCGACTAGCGGGGACCCTACTTTACTACGAGCAGTACTTC.

The V gene is TRBV2, the J gene TRBJ1-5, with D possibly matching TRBD1 (5 bases). The CDR3 has 17 residues. Germline CDR1 reads SNHLY; CDR2 reads FYNNEI. The V and J ends lost 1 base and 0 bases respectively, with 13 bases between them. The CDR3 DNA reads as TGTGCCAGCAGTGAAGGGGGGACCGCGGATAGCAATCAGCCCCAGCATTTT. Protein product: CASSEGGTADSNQPQHF.

This chain joins TRBV5-4 and TRBJ1-2; 7 bases agree with TRBD1. Unmatched junction bases numbered 17, after V lost 4 bases and J lost 8 bases. The germline gives CDR1 SGHNT, CDR2 YYREEE (reference sequence). The CDR3 consists of 16 residues. The CDR3 loop reads CASSPGGNRGGEGYTF. CDR3 sequence (DNA): TGTGCCAGCAGCCCGGGGGGGAACAGGGGCGGAGAAGGCTACACCTTC.

The V and J genes are TRBV27 and TRBJ2-7, with D possibly being TRBD1 or TRBD2 (5 bases each). The CDR3 is 14 residues long. V lost 3 bases and J 6 bases, leaving 15 bases between the germline ends. Germline CDR1 MNHEY, CDR2 SMNVEV (reference sequence). CDR3 sequence (DNA): TGTGCCAGCAGTTTGGTGGGGGAAGTAGGCGAGCAGTACTTC. It yields the protein CASSLVGEVGEQYF.

The rearrangement joins TRBV2 to TRBJ1-5; D not certain. The germline gives CDR1 SNHLY, CDR2 FYNNEI. The CDR3 loop spans 16 amino acids. The V gene lost 3 bases and the J gene lost 0 bases, with 12 bases spanning the gap. CDR3 in amino acids: CASSERARYSNQPQHF. CDR3 DNA: TGTGCCAGCAGTGAGCGGGCGCGATATAGCAATCAGCCCCAGCATTTT. Variable domain in full (rest from reference TRBV2 and TRBJ1-5): EPEVTQTPSHQVTQMGQEVILRCVPISNHLYFYWYRQILGQKVEFLVSFYNNEISEKSEIFDDQFSVERPDGSNFTLKIRSTKLEDSAMYFCASSERARYSNQPQHFGDGTRLSIL.

The V and J genes are TRBV25-1 and TRBJ2-2, with D perhaps TRBD2 (6 bases). The CDR3 runs 12 residues. Germline CDR1 reads MGHDK; CDR2 reads SYGVNS. Trimming removed 6 bases from V and 5 bases from J, with 7 bases in between. CDR3 residues: CASSRGTGELFF. The CDR3 bases are TGTGCCAGCAGCCGGGGGACCGGGGAGCTGTTTTTT.

This clone appeared once. The J gene is TRBJ1-5, the V gene TRBV19; 7 bases map to TRBD1. The germline CDR1 and CDR2 sequences are LNHDA and SQIVND (reference sequence). The CDR3 length is 15 residues. V trimming: 5 bases; J trimming: 2 bases; junction bases outside the gene matches: 6. The CDR3: CASSQGGRGNQPQHF. The CDR3 bases are TGTGCCAGTAGTCAGGGGGGAAGGGGCAATCAGCCCCAGCATTTT.

This chain links TRBV19 with TRBJ1-5; D perhaps matches TRBD1 (5 bases). The CDR3 sequence is 14 residues long. V lost 1 base and J 1 base, leaving 5 bases between the germline ends. Germline V gene sequence: CDR1 LNHDA, CDR2 SQIVND (reference sequence). The CDR3: CASSIGTSNQPQHF. CDR3 coding DNA: TGTGCCAGTAGTATAGGGACAAGCAATCAGCCCCAGCATTTT.

The V gene is TRBV5-4, the J gene TRBJ1-2; D is undetermined. The CDR3 totals 14 residues. The germline V and J ends were trimmed by 0 bases and 4 bases, with 10 bases remaining between them. CDR1 is SGHNT and CDR2 is YYREEE in the germline V gene (reference sequence). Here the CDR3 DNA reads TGTGCCAGCAGCTTGGGACTGGGTCTCTATGGCTACACCTTC. Its translation is CASSLGLGLYGYTF.

This sequence joins TRBV21-1 and TRBJ2-1; the table calls TRBD2, which could not be checked here. TRBV21-1 is a pseudogene segment. The CDR3 is 16 amino acids. As DNA, the CDR3 is TGTGCCAGCAGCAAACGTGCGGGAGGGCCCTCAGATGAGCAGTTCTTC. Protein product: CASSKRAGGPSDEQFF.

The rearrangement joins TRBV11-2 to TRBJ2-7; a weak D match, TRBD1 (6 bases). Deletions cut 5 bases from V and 5 bases from J, with 25 bases between. CDR1 and CDR2 (germline): SGHAT, FQNNGV. The CDR3 is made up of 17 amino acids. CDR3 loop: CASSRDIRALASDEQYF. For the CDR3, the DNA is TGTGCCAGCAGCCGGGACATACGGGCCCTAGCAAGCGACGAGCAGTACTTC.

In this sample, this clone turned up a few times. This sequence joins TRBV7-9 and TRBJ2-7; D gene ambiguous. Germline CDR1 reads SEHNR; CDR2 reads FQNEAQ (reference sequence). V gave up 1 base and J gave up 3 bases, with 7 bases separating them. CDR3 size: 13 residues. The CDR3 bases are TGTGCCAGCAGCTTAGGACTGTACTACGAGCAGTACTTC. This translates into CASSLGLYYEQYF. Using reference TRBV7-9 and TRBJ2-7 for the parts outside the CDR3, the full variable domain is DTGVSQNPRHKITKRGQNVTFRCDPISEHNRLYWYRQTLGQGPEFLTYFQNEAQLEKSRLLSDRFSAERPKGSFSTLEIQRTEQGDSAMYLCASSLGLYYEQYFGPGTRLTVT.

V gene TRBV18 combines with J gene TRBJ2-7, with 11 bases fitting TRBD2. CDR3 length: 15 amino acids. V was clipped by 5 bases and J by 4 bases; unmatched bases: 7. Germline V CDR1 and CDR2: KGHSH, LQKENI. DNA of the CDR3: TGTGCCAGCTCAGCCACCGGGACTAGCGGTTACGAGCAGTACTTC. Translation: CASSATGTSGYEQYF.

The chain carries TRBV5-1 and TRBJ2-7; 9 positions agree with TRBD2. V lost 4 bases, J lost 4 bases, and 6 bases stayed unmatched. The CDR3 length is 14 residues. Germline-derived CDR1 and CDR2 are SGHRS and YFSETQ. The CDR3, as DNA: TGCGCCAGCAGCCCACTGACTAGCGGTTACGAGCAGTACTTC. The encoded protein is CASSPLTSGYEQYF.

This chain uses TRBV28 with TRBJ1-3, with D uncertain. The CDR3 totals 15 residues. Germline V CDR1 and CDR2: MDHEN, SYDVKM. V lost 2 bases to trimming and J lost 2 bases, with 10 bases between them. CDR3 loop: CASSLRAGAGNTIYF. The CDR3 DNA follows: TGTGCCAGCAGTTTAAGGGCAGGAGCTGGAAACACCATATATTTT.

The CDR3 nucleotides read TGTGCCAGCGTCCCGAATAAGGGACAGCAAACCCGCAGCACCATATATTTT. Its translation: CASVPNKGQQTRSTIYF. The chain couples TRBV28 to TRBJ1-3; 7 bases map to TRBD1. V trimming: 8 bases; J trimming: 9 bases; junction bases outside the gene matches: 22. CDR1 and CDR2 (germline): MDHEN, SYDVKM. There are 17 residues in the CDR3.

V gene TRBV7-7 combines with J gene TRBJ2-5, with 9 bases matching TRBD2. The V segment lost 1 base and the J segment 5 bases; nucleotides outside the gene matches: 11. The CDR3 extends over 17 amino acids. Germline CDR1 is SSHAT and CDR2 is FNYEAQ (reference sequence). The CDR3 DNA sequence: TGTGCCAGCAGCTTAGGGACGACGGCGGGAGGGCAGGAGACCCAGTACTTC. It yields the protein CASSLGTTAGGQETQYF.

V is TRBV6-6 and J is TRBJ1-1; a weak D match, TRBD1 (6 bases). In germline, CDR1 is MNHNY, CDR2 SVGAGI (reference sequence). With 0 bases removed from V and 5 bases from J, the gap between germline ends came to 13 bases. The CDR3 consists of 15 residues. CDR3 in DNA: TGTGCCAGCAGTTACTCGCGGGAAGGGGGGACTGAAGCTTTCTTT. Its protein product is CASSYSREGGTEAFF.